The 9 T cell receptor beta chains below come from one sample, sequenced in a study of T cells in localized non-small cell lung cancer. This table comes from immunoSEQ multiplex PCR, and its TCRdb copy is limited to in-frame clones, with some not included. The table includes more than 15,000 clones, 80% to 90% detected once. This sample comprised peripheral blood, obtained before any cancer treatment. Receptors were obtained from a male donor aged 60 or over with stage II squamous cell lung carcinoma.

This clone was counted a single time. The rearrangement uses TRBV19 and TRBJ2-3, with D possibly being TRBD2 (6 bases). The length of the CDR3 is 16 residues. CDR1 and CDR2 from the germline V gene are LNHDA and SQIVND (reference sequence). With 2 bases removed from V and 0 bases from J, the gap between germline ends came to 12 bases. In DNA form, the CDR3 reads TGTGCCAGTAGTATACACAGCGGGCCGAGCACAGATACGCAGTATTTT. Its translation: CASSIHSGPSTDTQYF.

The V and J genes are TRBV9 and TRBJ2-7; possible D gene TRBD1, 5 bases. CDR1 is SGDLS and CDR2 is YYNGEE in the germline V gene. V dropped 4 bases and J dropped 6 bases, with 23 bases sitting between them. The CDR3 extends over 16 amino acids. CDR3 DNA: TGTGCCAGCAGCCCACGAGGTACAGGAGACCTTTTCGAGCAGTACTTC. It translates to CASSPRGTGDLFEQYF.

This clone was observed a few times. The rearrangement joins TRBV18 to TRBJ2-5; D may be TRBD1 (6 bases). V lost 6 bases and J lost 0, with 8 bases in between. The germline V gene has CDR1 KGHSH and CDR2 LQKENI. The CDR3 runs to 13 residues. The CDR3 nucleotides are TGTGCCAGCTCGGGACACCACCAAGAGACCCAGTACTTC. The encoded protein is CASSGHHQETQYF.

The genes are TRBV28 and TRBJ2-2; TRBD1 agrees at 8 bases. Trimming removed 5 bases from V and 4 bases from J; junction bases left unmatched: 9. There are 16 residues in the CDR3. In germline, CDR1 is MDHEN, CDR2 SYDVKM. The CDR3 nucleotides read TGTGCCAGCAGTCGGCGGACAGGGCTAGGCACCGGGGAGCTGTTTTTT. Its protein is CASSRRTGLGTGELFF.

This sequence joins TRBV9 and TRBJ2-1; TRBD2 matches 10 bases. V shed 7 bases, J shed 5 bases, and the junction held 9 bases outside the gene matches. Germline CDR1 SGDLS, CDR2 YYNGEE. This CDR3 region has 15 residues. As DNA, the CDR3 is TGTGCCAGCTCTCTTACCAGCGGGAGGGACAATGAGCAGTTCTTC. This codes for CASSLTSGRDNEQFF.

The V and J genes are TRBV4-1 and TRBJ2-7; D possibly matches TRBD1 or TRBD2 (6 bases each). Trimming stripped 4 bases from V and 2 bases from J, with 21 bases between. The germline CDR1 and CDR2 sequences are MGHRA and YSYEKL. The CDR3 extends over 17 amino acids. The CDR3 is CASSPGGGTLGPYEQYF. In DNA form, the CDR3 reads TGCGCCAGCAGCCCAGGAGGGGGAACCCTGGGGCCCTACGAGCAGTACTTC.

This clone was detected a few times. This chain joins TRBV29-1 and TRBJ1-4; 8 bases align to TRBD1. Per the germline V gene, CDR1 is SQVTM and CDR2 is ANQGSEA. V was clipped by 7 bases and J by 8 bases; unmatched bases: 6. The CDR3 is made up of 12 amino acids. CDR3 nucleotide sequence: TGCAGCGGTGGACAGGGCGGCGAAAAACTGTTTTTT. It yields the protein CSGGQGGEKLFF. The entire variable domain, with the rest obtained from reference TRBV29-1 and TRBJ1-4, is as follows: SAVISQKPSRDICQRGTSLTIQCQVDSQVTMMFWYRQQPGQSLTLIATANQGSEATYESGFVIDKFPISRPNLTFSTLTVSNMSPEDSSIYLCSGGQGGEKLFFGSGTQLSVL.

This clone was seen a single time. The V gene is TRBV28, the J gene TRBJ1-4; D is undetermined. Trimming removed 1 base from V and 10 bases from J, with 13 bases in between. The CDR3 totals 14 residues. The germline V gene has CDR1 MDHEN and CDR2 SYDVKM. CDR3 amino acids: CASSLSGVRAKLFF. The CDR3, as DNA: TGTGCCAGCAGTTTATCGGGTGTGAGGGCAAAACTGTTTTTT.

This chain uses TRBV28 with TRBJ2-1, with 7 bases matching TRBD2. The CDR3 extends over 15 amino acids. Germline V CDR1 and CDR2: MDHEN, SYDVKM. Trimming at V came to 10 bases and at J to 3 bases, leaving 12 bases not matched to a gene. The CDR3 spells CATHVGGEFYNEQFF. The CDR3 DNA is TGTGCCACACACGTGGGGGGGGAATTCTACAATGAGCAGTTCTTC.